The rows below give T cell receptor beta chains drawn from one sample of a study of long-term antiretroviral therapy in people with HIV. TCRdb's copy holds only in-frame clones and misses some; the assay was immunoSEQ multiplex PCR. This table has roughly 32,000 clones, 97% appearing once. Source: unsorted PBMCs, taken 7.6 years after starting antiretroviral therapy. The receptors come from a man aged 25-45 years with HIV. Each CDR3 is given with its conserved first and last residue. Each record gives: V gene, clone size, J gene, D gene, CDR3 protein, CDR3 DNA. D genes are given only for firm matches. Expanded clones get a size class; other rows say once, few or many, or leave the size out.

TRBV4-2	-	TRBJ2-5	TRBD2	CASSRRKGLAGGRKETQYF	TGTGCCAGCAGCAGGAGGAAGGGACTAGCGGGAGGACGGAAGGAGACCCAGTACTTC
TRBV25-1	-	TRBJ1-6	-	CASSMGDGSNSPLHF	TGTGCCAGCAGTATGGGGGACGGATCCAATTCACCCCTCCACTTT
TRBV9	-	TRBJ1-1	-	CASSVGVETEAFF	TGTGCCAGCAGCGTAGGGGTCGAAACTGAAGCTTTCTTT
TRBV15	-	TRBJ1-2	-	CAIPGSNYGYTF	TGTGCCATTCCCGGGTCTAACTATGGCTACACCTTC
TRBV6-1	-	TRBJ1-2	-	CASSESVGVVYGYTF	TGTGCCAGCAGTGAATCTGTGGGGGTAGTCTATGGCTACACCTTC
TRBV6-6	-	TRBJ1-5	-	CASRGRDNQPQHF	TGTGCCAGCAGGGGGCGGGACAATCAGCCCCAGCATTTT
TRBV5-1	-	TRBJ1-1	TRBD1	CASSQFVLSKGAKAFF	TGCGCCAGCAGCCAGTTTGTTCTATCTAAGGGGGCGAAGGCTTTCTTT
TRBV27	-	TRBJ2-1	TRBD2	CASSTGLAGNEQFF	TGTGCCAGCAGCACGGGACTAGCGGGCAATGAGCAGTTCTTC
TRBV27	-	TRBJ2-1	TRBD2	CASRTAGVWNEQFF	TGTGCCAGCAGAACAGCGGGAGTGTGGAATGAGCAGTTCTTC
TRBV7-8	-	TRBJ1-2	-	CASSSGGSYGYTF	TGTGCCAGCAGCTCGGGGGGATCCTATGGCTACACCTTC
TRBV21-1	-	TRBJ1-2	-	CASSTTGGGSYGYTF	TGTGCCAGCAGCACCACAGGGGGCGGGAGCTATGGCTACACCTTC
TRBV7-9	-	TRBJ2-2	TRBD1	CASSLQGFGELFF	TGTGCCAGCAGCCTACAGGGGTTCGGGGAGCTGTTTTTT
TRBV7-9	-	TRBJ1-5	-	CASSLGAGTNQPQHF	TGTGCCAGCAGCTTAGGAGCAGGGACTAATCAGCCCCAGCATTTT
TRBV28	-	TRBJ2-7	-	CASSFGQLTSYEQYF	TGTGCCAGCAGTTTCGGCCAGCTGACCTCCTACGAGCAGTACTTC
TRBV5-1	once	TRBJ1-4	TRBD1	CASSLGTGMEKLFF	TGCGCCAGCAGCTTGGGGACAGGGATGGAAAAACTGTTTTTT
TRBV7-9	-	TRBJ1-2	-	CASSLEYYGYTF	TGTGCCAGCAGCTTAGAATATTATGGCTACACCTTC
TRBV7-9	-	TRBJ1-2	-	CASSFVGQRYGYTF	TGTGCCAGCAGCTTCGTAGGACAGCGCTATGGCTACACCTTC
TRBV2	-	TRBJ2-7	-	CASTESYEQYF	TGTGCCAGCACCGAGTCGTACGAGCAGTACTTC
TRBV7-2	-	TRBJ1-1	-	CASSLSGVNTEAFF	TGTGCCAGCAGCTTAAGCGGTGTGAACACTGAAGCTTTCTTT
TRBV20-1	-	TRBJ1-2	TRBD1	CRGQGGYGYTF	TGCAGGGGACAGGGGGGCTATGGCTACACCTTC
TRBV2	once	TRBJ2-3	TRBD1	CASRGQINTDTQYF	TGTGCCAGCAGGGGACAGATAAACACAGATACGCAGTATTTT
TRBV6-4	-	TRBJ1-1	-	CGTMVVNTEAFF	TGTGGTACGATGGTTGTGAACACTGAAGCTTTCTTT
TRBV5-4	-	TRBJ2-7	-	CASSGGSSYEQYF	TGTGCCAGCAGTGGGGGATCTTCCTACGAGCAGTACTTC
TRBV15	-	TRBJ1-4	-	CATSIPRGATNEKLFF	TGTGCCACCAGCATCCCCCGGGGGGCAACTAATGAAAAACTGTTTTTT
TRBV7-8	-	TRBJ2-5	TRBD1	CASTAWARPRTGRETQYF	TGTGCCAGCACCGCTTGGGCACGCCCTCGGACAGGGCGGGAGACCCAGTACTTC
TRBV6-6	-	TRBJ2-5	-	CASSYSIAGAPETQYF	TGTGCCAGCAGTTACTCGATAGCCGGGGCCCCAGAGACCCAGTACTTC
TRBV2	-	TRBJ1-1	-	CASEGGAGEAFF	TGTGCCAGCGAGGGAGGGGCGGGGGAAGCTTTCTTT
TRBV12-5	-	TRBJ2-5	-	CASGFGLQETQYF	TGTGCTAGTGGTTTCGGACTCCAAGAGACCCAGTACTTC
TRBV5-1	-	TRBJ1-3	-	CASSRADSGNTIYF	TGCGCCAGCAGCCGAGCGGACTCTGGAAACACCATATATTTT
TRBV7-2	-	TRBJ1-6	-	CASSFSGWNSPLHF	TGTGCCAGCAGCTTTTCAGGGTGGAATTCACCCCTCCACTTT
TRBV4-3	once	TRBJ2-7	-	CASSQVGSQGHYEQYF	TGCGCCAGCAGCCAAGTAGGGTCTCAGGGCCACTACGAGCAGTACTTC
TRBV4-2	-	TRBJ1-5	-	CASSQESRARIQPQHF	TGTGCCAGCAGCCAAGAAAGCAGGGCTCGAATCCAGCCCCAGCATTTT
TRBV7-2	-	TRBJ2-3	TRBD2	CASSLTSGWSTDTQYF	TGTGCCAGCAGCTTAACTAGCGGGTGGAGCACAGATACGCAGTATTTT
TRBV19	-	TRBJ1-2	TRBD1	CASSLRQGGFYGYTF	TGTGCCAGTAGTCTTCGACAGGGGGGTTTCTATGGCTACACCTTC
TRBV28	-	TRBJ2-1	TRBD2	CASSTLRTSYEQFF	TGTGCCAGCAGTACTCTCCGGACTAGCTATGAGCAGTTCTTC
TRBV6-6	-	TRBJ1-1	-	CAILGAANTEAFF	TGTGCCATCCTCGGGGCAGCGAACACTGAAGCTTTCTTT
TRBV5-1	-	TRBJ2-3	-	CASSSDPPPADTQYF	TGCGCCAGCAGCTCGGACCCCCCCCCGGCAGATACGCAGTATTTT
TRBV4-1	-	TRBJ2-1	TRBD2	CASSQPGLANHNEQFF	TGCGCCAGCAGCCAACCGGGACTAGCTAACCACAATGAGCAGTTCTTC
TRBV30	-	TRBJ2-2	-	CAWSGPANAGELFF	TGTGCCTGGAGTGGGCCGGCCAACGCCGGGGAGCTGTTTTTT
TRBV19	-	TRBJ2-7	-	CASSMASDTYEQYF	TGTGCCAGTAGTATGGCTAGCGACACCTACGAGCAGTACTTC
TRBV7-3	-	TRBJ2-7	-	CASSSQGVNEQYF	TGTGCCAGCAGCTCTCAGGGTGTCAACGAGCAGTACTTC
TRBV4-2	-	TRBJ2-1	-	CASSQETRSSSYNEQFF	TGTGCCAGCAGCCAAGAAACGCGTTCATCCTCCTACAATGAGCAGTTCTTC
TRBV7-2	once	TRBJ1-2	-	CASSPSGYGYTF	TGTGCCAGCAGTCCATCGGGCTATGGCTACACCTTC
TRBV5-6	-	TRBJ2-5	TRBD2	CASSLAEAGGETQYF	TGTGCCAGCAGCTTGGCCGAGGCGGGAGGTGAGACCCAGTACTTC
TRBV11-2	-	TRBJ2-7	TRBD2	CASSPRELIDEQYF	TGTGCCAGCAGCCCGCGGGAGTTAATCGACGAGCAGTACTTC